The 32 T cell receptor beta chains given below trace back to one sample, sequenced in a study of cytomegalovirus exposure and HLA in healthy donors (dated by TCRdb to about 2017). The library relied on the immunoSEQ multiplex PCR assay. The multiplex PCR relied on a mix of 60 forward primers for TCR Vbeta segments and 13 reverse primers for TCR Jbeta segments. TCRdb re-hosts the immuneACCESS table, in-frame sequences only. Its copies lack some clones; in the studies checked, an unresolved V gene accounts for under half of them, and the cause for the rest is not known. The sample contains 95,000 to 110,000 clones, less than 85% of them found a single time. Together, the top ten hold approximately 2.4% of the sample. The specimen was PBMCs. The receptors here all came from a young man in good health and CMV-seronegative.

The table lists this clone with a count of one. The chain joins TRBV6-5 to TRBJ2-4; 8 nucleotides align to TRBD1. CDR1 and CDR2 (germline): MNHEY, SVGAGI. The CDR3 is 12 residues long. With 6 bases clipped from V and 15 bases from J, the junction kept 10 bases outside the gene matches. The CDR3 coding sequence is TGTGCCAGCAGCCGGGACAGGTCGATGTTGTACTTC. Protein: CASSRDRSMLYF.

The chain links TRBV18 to TRBJ2-1; D may be TRBD2 (6 bases). The CDR3 is 13 residues long. Trimming removed 6 bases from V and 4 bases from J, with 10 bases in between. CDR1 and CDR2 from the germline V gene are KGHSH and LQKENI. CDR3 in DNA: TGTGCCAGCTCCCCCCGGGGGTACAATGAGCAGTTCTTC. This codes for CASSPRGYNEQFF.

V gene TRBV2 combines with J gene TRBJ1-6; D not resolved. V was shortened by 5 bases and J by 6 bases, with 11 bases between the two germline ends. The CDR3 consists of 14 residues. The germline gives CDR1 SNHLY, CDR2 FYNNEI. The CDR3 DNA sequence: TGTGCCAGCAGTTCCCGAGGGCTTAATTCACCCCTCCACTTT. Translation: CASSSRGLNSPLHF. The whole variable domain, remainder taken from reference TRBV2 and TRBJ1-6, is EPEVTQTPSHQVTQMGQEVILRCVPISNHLYFYWYRQILGQKVEFLVSFYNNEISEKSEIFDDQFSVERPDGSNFTLKIRSTKLEDSAMYFCASSSRGLNSPLHFGNGTRLTVT.

This clone was seen a handful of times. The V gene is TRBV2, the J gene TRBJ2-5; weak D call: TRBD1 (6 bases). CDR1 SNHLY and CDR2 FYNNEI come from the germline V gene. The V gene lost 4 bases and the J gene lost 4 bases, with 7 bases spanning the gap. There are 12 residues in the CDR3. In DNA, the CDR3 is TGTGCCAGCAGTGTCAGGGGAGAGACCCAGTACTTC. Residues: CASSVRGETQYF.

The J gene is TRBJ2-2, the V gene TRBV19, with 7 bases matching TRBD1. Looked up from germline, CDR1 is LNHDA and CDR2 is SQIVND (reference sequence). The length of the CDR3 is 17 residues. Germline trimming cut 5 bases from V and 3 bases from J; bases unmatched to any gene: 12. As DNA, the CDR3 is TGTGCCAGTAGTGCACTAGGGGGCAGATTGGACACCGGGGAGCTGTTTTTT. As protein: CASSALGGRLDTGELFF.

This rearrangement joins TRBV5-4 to TRBJ2-1; 8 bases match TRBD1. Losses at the gene ends were 6 bases for V and 8 bases for J; bases not matched to a gene: 1. The germline V gene has CDR1 SGHNT and CDR2 YYREEE (reference sequence). The CDR3 loop spans 11 amino acids. This CDR3 is CASNRGYEQFF. The CDR3 nucleotides are TGTGCCAGCAACAGGGGGTATGAGCAGTTCTTC.

This chain links TRBV6-5 with TRBJ1-2; no firm D call. Trimming stripped 3 bases from V and 10 bases from J, with 9 bases between. From germline, CDR1 is MNHEY and CDR2 SVGAGI. The CDR3 loop spans 11 amino acids. CDR3 loop: CASSYLGDYTF. The CDR3 DNA sequence: TGTGCCAGCAGTTATCTCGGTGACTACACCTTC.

This chain connects TRBV5-1 to TRBJ2-2, with 7 bases aligning to TRBD1. The CDR3 runs 15 residues. The J segment lost 0 bases and the V segment lost 5 bases, leaving 4 bases of the junction unmatched. CDR1 is SGHRS and CDR2 is YFSETQ in the germline V gene. The DNA of the CDR3 is TGCGCCAGCAGGATAGGGACAGCGAACACCGGGGAGCTGTTTTTT. It is translated as CASRIGTANTGELFF.

The genes are TRBV15 and TRBJ2-4, with a tentative D call TRBD1 (6 bases). The CDR3 has 15 amino acids. V gave up 0 bases and J gave up 5 bases, with 11 bases separating them. Germline CDR1 and CDR2: LNHNV and YYDKDF (reference sequence). CDR3 DNA: TGTGCCACCAGCAGAGATCCAGCAGGGGAAAACATTCAGTACTTC. As protein: CATSRDPAGENIQYF.

The chain joins TRBV13 to TRBJ2-1; 7 nucleotides line up with TRBD1. With 4 bases clipped from V and 3 bases from J, the junction kept 6 bases outside the gene matches. Looked up from germline, CDR1 is PRHDT and CDR2 is FYEKMQ (reference sequence). This CDR3 has 15 residues. The CDR3 region has the DNA TGTGCCAGCAGCTCGGGACAGTTGAACTACAATGAGCAGTTCTTC. Translated: CASSSGQLNYNEQFF.

The chain links TRBV7-9 to TRBJ2-5; D remains unclear. Per the germline V gene, CDR1 is SEHNR and CDR2 is FQNEAQ (reference sequence). The CDR3 is 16 residues long. V was cut by 0 bases and J by 5 bases, with 16 bases left in between. DNA for the CDR3: TGTGCCAGCAGCTTAGCGCTCGGAGCTATCGGGGAGACCCAGTACTTC. Encoded protein: CASSLALGAIGETQYF. Full variable domain (missing parts from reference TRBV7-9 and TRBJ2-5): DTGVSQNPRHKITKRGQNVTFRCDPISEHNRLYWYRQTLGQGPEFLTYFQNEAQLEKSRLLSDRFSAERPKGSFSTLEIQRTEQGDSAMYLCASSLALGAIGETQYFGPGTRLLVL.

The chain is built from TRBV29-1 and TRBJ2-3; 9 positions match TRBD2. The CDR3 is made up of 15 amino acids. After removal of 3 bases from V and 2 bases from J, the junction contained 6 bases not matched to a gene. Per germline, CDR1 SQVTM and CDR2 ANQGSEA. DNA for the CDR3: TGCAGCGTTGAGCGTAGCGGGGGCATCACAGATACGCAGTATTTT. This codes for CSVERSGGITDTQYF.

This clone was detected ten times or more. The chain has TRBV6-5 and TRBJ2-1, with TRBD1 matching 8 bases. The CDR3 length is 16 residues. Germline lookup yields CDR1 MNHEY and CDR2 SVGAGI. V lost 3 bases, J lost 4 bases, and 8 bases stayed unmatched. The CDR3 DNA reads TGTGCCAGCAGTTATCAGTCCGGACAGGGATACAATGAGCAGTTCTTC. Its translation is CASSYQSGQGYNEQFF.

V is TRBV7-2 and J is TRBJ1-4; D gene unclear. The V gene's germline CDR1 is SGHTA and CDR2 FQGNSA. V was trimmed by 4 bases and J by 8 bases, leaving 14 bases between them. The CDR3 covers 14 residues. CDR3 in DNA: TGTGCCAGCAGCTCGGACGCGAGGGTCGAAAAACTGTTTTTT. Its protein is CASSSDARVEKLFF.

This clone was seen a single time. V and J are TRBV10-3 and TRBJ2-1; 10 positions match TRBD2. Per the germline V gene, CDR1 is ENHRY and CDR2 is SYGVKD. V shed 3 bases and J 6 bases; nucleotides not matched to a gene: 8. This CDR3 is built from 16 residues. The CDR3: CAISDFTGLASNEQFF. CDR3 DNA: TGTGCCATCAGTGACTTTACGGGACTAGCGAGCAATGAGCAGTTCTTC.

This sequence joins TRBV18 and TRBJ2-4; weak D call: TRBD1 (6 bases). V was pared by 3 bases and J by 6 bases, with 15 bases between. This CDR3 region has 15 residues. CDR1 KGHSH and CDR2 LQKENI come from the germline V gene. The CDR3 region is CASSPRRGPGNIQYF. CDR3 bases: TGTGCCAGCTCACCCCGCAGGGGCCCGGGAAACATTCAGTACTTC.

The genes are TRBV4-2 and TRBJ2-4; no firm D call. Germline CDR1 is LGHNA and CDR2 is YNFKEQ. V lost 0 bases to trimming and J lost 5 bases, with 11 bases between them. This CDR3 region has 15 residues. This chain's CDR3 is CASSQDGTTENIQYF. CDR3 nucleotides: TGTGCCAGCAGCCAAGATGGAACGACTGAAAACATTCAGTACTTC.

The chain links TRBV19 to TRBJ1-5; D is perhaps TRBD1 (5 bases). This CDR3 contains 16 residues. V lost 0 bases to trimming and J lost 3 bases, with 12 bases between them. CDR1 and CDR2 from the germline V gene are LNHDA and SQIVND (reference sequence). The DNA of the CDR3 is TGTGCCAGTAGTATAGATATCGGGGGATTCAATCAGCCCCAGCATTTT. Encoded protein: CASSIDIGGFNQPQHF. The entire variable domain, with the rest obtained from reference TRBV19 and TRBJ1-5, is as follows: DGGITQSPKYLFRKEGQNVTLSCEQNLNHDAMYWYRQDPGQGLRLIYYSQIVNDFQKGDIAEGYSVSREKKESFPLTVTSAQKNPTAFYLCASSIDIGGFNQPQHFGDGTRLSIL.

In this sample, this clone turned up a few times. The rearrangement links TRBV7-2 to TRBJ1-4; D is possibly TRBD1 (5 bases). Trimming took off 1 base at V and 6 bases at J, with 18 bases between the two ends. The CDR3 sequence is 17 residues long. Germline lookup yields CDR1 SGHTA and CDR2 FQGNSA. Here the CDR3 DNA reads TGTGCCAGCAGCTTAGACCTTTGGGGGGTAATGGATGAAAAACTGTTTTTT. Its translation is CASSLDLWGVMDEKLFF.

This clone has only a few counts. The rearrangement uses TRBV29-1 and TRBJ1-2; TRBD1 aligns across 7 bases. The ends lost 5 bases at V and 7 bases at J; junction bases unmatched: 7. Germline V gene lookup returns CDR1 SQVTM and CDR2 ANQGSEA. This CDR3 is 12 amino acids long. The CDR3 DNA follows: TGCAGCGTTTTCGACAGGGCGAGTGGCTACACCTTC. This encodes CSVFDRASGYTF. Full variable domain (missing parts from reference TRBV29-1 and TRBJ1-2): SAVISQKPSRDICQRGTSLTIQCQVDSQVTMMFWYRQQPGQSLTLIATANQGSEATYESGFVIDKFPISRPNLTFSTLTVSNMSPEDSSIYLCSVFDRASGYTFGSGTRLTVV.

A word on this clone: At one boundary the junction diverges from the germline segment, which might be a read error. The CDR3 loop is CASREGLGTGAFF. In DNA form, the CDR3 reads TGTGCCAGCCGAGAAGGATTGGGCACTGGAGCTTTCTTT. The rearrangement uses TRBV28 and TRBJ1-1; no definite D call. Germline CDR1 is MDHEN and CDR2 is SYDVKM. The CDR3 sequence is 13 residues long.

This clone was seen a single time. The chain combines TRBV6-5 with TRBJ2-2; TRBD1 matches at 7 bases. This CDR3 is built from 15 residues. V lost 6 bases and J lost 4; bases outside the gene matches: 8. Looked up from germline, CDR1 is MNHEY and CDR2 is SVGAGI. CDR3 region: CASSPGQEPTGELFF. For the CDR3, the DNA is TGTGCCAGCAGCCCCGGACAGGAACCCACCGGGGAGCTGTTTTTT.

The chain carries TRBV18 and TRBJ1-3; TRBD1 agrees at 8 bases. Germline V gene sequence: CDR1 KGHSH, CDR2 LQKENI. This CDR3 has 16 amino acids. J gave up 0 bases and V 3 bases, and 4 bases lay outside the gene matches. This CDR3 is CASSPDRGSSGNTIYF. CDR3 in DNA: TGTGCCAGCTCACCCGACAGGGGCTCCTCTGGAAACACCATATATTTT.

The gene calls are TRBV7-2 and TRBJ2-3, with 14 nucleotides matching TRBD2. V lost 8 bases to trimming and J lost 2 bases; unmatched junction nucleotides: 3. Per the germline V gene, CDR1 is SGHTA and CDR2 is FQGNSA. This CDR3 has 15 amino acids. CDR3 nucleotide sequence: TGTGCCAGCGGACTAGCGGGGGGCCCCACAGATACGCAGTATTTT. It encodes CASGLAGGPTDTQYF.

V gene TRBV18 combines with J gene TRBJ1-1; the D gene is possibly TRBD1 (6 bases). Germline CDR1 and CDR2: KGHSH and LQKENI. The CDR3 is 13 residues long. The germline V and J ends were trimmed by 6 bases and 7 bases, with 15 bases remaining between them. Written as DNA, the CDR3 is TGTGCCAGCTCCCTAGGGGGGGACAATGAAGCTTTCTTT. Translating it yields CASSLGGDNEAFF.

The V gene is TRBV19, the J gene TRBJ1-2; 8 positions agree with TRBD1. The CDR3 consists of 13 residues. Unmatched junction bases numbered 6, after V lost 5 bases and J lost 7 bases. Per the germline V gene, CDR1 is LNHDA and CDR2 is SQIVND (reference sequence). In nucleotides, the CDR3 is TGTGCCAGTAGTGCGACAGGGGCCTCTGGCTACACCTTC. Its translation is CASSATGASGYTF.

The chain has TRBV4-3 and TRBJ2-3, with 10 bases matching TRBD2. Unmatched junction bases numbered 4, after V lost 2 bases and J lost 2 bases. Germline V gene lookup returns CDR1 LGHNA and CDR2 YSLEER. The CDR3 runs to 16 residues. The CDR3 DNA reads as TGCGCCAGCAGCCAACATAGCGGGGGGACCACAGATACGCAGTATTTT. Protein: CASSQHSGGTTDTQYF.

The chain uses TRBV4-2 and TRBJ2-7; TRBD2 matches 7 bases. The CDR3 is made up of 15 amino acids. Germline CDR1 and CDR2: LGHNA and YNFKEQ. The J segment lost 0 bases and the V segment lost 3 bases, leaving 5 bases of the junction unmatched. The CDR3 sequence: CASSQNRGDSYEQYF. CDR3 nucleotide sequence: TGTGCCAGCAGCCAGAATCGGGGGGACTCCTACGAGCAGTACTTC.

Notes on this clone: Germline is not matched at one junction end, which may reflect a read error. The J gene is TRBJ1-2, the V gene TRBV27, with 7 bases fitting TRBD1. CDR1 and CDR2 (germline): MNHEY, SMNVEV (reference sequence). The CDR3 length is 14 residues. The CDR3 protein is CASSPGTVPYGYPF. CDR3 nucleotides: TGTGCCAGCAGCCCCGGGACAGTTCCTTATGGCTACCCCTTC.

This clone was detected only once. The genes are TRBV7-9 and TRBJ1-6; TRBD1 aligns across 9 bases. Germline CDR1 SEHNR, CDR2 FQNEAQ (reference sequence). V dropped 1 base and J dropped 9; count of bases not matched to a gene: 10. The CDR3 is 17 residues long. CDR3 DNA sequence: TGTGCCAGCAGCTTAGGGGGAGCCGGGACAGGGCCTTCACCCCTCCACTTT. Its protein product is CASSLGGAGTGPSPLHF.

The genes are TRBV7-3 and TRBJ2-3; the D is unclear. The CDR3 has 14 residues. Germline CDR1 SGHTA, CDR2 FQGTGA. V lost 4 bases and J lost 4, with 12 bases in between. CDR3: CASSSLGYADTQYF. The CDR3 DNA is TGTGCCAGCAGCTCCCTAGGCTACGCAGATACGCAGTATTTT.

The chain employs TRBV9 and TRBJ1-5; tentatively, D is TRBD1 (5 bases). V was trimmed by 0 bases and J by 5 bases, leaving 12 bases between them. CDR3 length equals 15 residues. Germline loops: CDR1 SGDLS, CDR2 YYNGEE. The CDR3 is CASSVGARADQPQHF. CDR3 in DNA: TGTGCCAGCAGCGTAGGGGCCAGGGCTGATCAGCCCCAGCATTTT.